This T cell receptor (beta chain) stems from a study of T-cell memory formation after mild COVID-19 (dated by TCRdb to 2020 to 2023). Study-level background: Most TCR sequence clusters were specific to one of the two donors. In a couple of donors, T-cell clones that expanded and contracted after mild COVID-19 were tracked by sequencing TCRalpha and TCRbeta repertoires over time. Two young, previously healthy adult volunteers, one female and one male, were included in the cohort.

The sample was run on an Illumina NovaSeq 6000. TCRalpha and TCRbeta cDNA libraries were constructed by 5'RACE with constant-segment primers, with sample barcodes and unique molecular identifiers being introduced. Trizol reagent was used to extract RNA from every sample. Libraries were amplified in two PCR steps, with a second sample barcode and Illumina TruSeq adapters added in the second step. Sequencing of the libraries was done on an Illumina NovaSeq, producing 2 x 150 bp paired-end reads. On the study's bioinformatics: Reads were demultiplexed and collapsed into UMI-guided consensus sequences with migec v1.2.7. Using mixcr v2.1.11, UMI consensuses were aligned to TRA and TRB V and J templates and then assembled into clonotypes. Expanded or contracted clonotypes were those called significant by both edgeR and NoisET, with noise models trained on biological replicates. edgeR calls used a false discovery rate-adjusted p below 0.01 and a log2 fold-change threshold of 1. As an exploratory analysis of dynamics, max-normalized trajectories of the 1000 most abundant clonotypes were examined with PCA combined with hierarchical clustering. The CD4 or CD8 phenotype of responding clones was assigned using the separately sequenced CD4+ and CD8+ repertoires. TCRdb redid the processing of the public reads, applying fastp at Q25 and MiXCR, and retained in-frame beta chains. Each entry merges the rows of one CDR3 protein and shows their most common DNA and genes. Clone size and V and J calls follow TCRdb, not the original study. In this sample the table shows roughly 140,000 distinct CDR3 sequences, 11% to 15% of which occur a single time. 28% of the sample is taken by the ten largest.

In its sample, this clonotype was seen many times. It lacks a known antigen. No base quality values were provided; no much bigger clone lies one nucleotide off. The germline V end is reduced by 4 bases and the J end by 2 bases; junction bases left unmatched: 7. The CDR3 numbers 15 residues from cysteine through phenylalanine. Only the CDR3 DNA stays, 45 bases, in frame from base 1. CDR1 SEHNR and CDR2 FQNEAQ were looked up in the germline V gene (reference sequence). Ficoll-Paque density gradient centrifugation was the method used to isolate PBMCs. Overall study results and their limits: The detection of some responding clones in pre-infection memory suggests that pre-existing cross-reactive memory T cells joined the SARS-CoV-2 response. Only a couple of mild cases were covered in the study, and larger cohorts including severe cases with pre-infection samples were considered necessary. Whether the second-wave clones peaking on day 37 were SARS-CoV-2 specific was not confirmed. Contracting CD4+ clones were located mainly in the CM and EM memory subsets, whereas CD8+ clones were found to be enriched in EMRA. Balanced CD4/CD8 phenotypes were observed for clones contracting from day 15 to 85, whereas a bias towards CD4+ was observed for a second wave of clones expanding from day 15 to 37.

The sequence links TRBV7-9 to TRBJ2-5, with 7 bases matching TRBD2. The sequence came from an adult woman who had mild COVID-19 (a few samples of this study predate the infection). The sample titles of this study are shuffled in the database, so cell type and time point are left out; the donor was told from shared clones. Sequenced: PBMCs or a T cell subset sorted from them (not recorded which). In nucleotide form, the sequence is TGTGCCAGCAGCTCACCTTATAGCGGGCAAGAGACCCAGTACTTC. It translates to CASSSPYSGQETQYF.